Described below is a single T cell receptor beta chain sequence and its context. Its antigen is not identified. The CDR3 loop spans 15 amino acids. The V segment lost 4 bases and the J segment 5 bases; nucleotides outside the gene matches: 8. Germline CDR1 SGHRS, CDR2 YFSETQ. Use of 60 Vbeta and 13 Jbeta primers characterized the PCR. Clones were sequenced by immunoSEQ multiplex PCR, and TCRdb holds only the in-frame ones, with some missing. This repertoire shows around 94,000 clones, approximately 80% found once; its top ten account for more than 9.5%. The sample belongs to a study of cytomegalovirus exposure and HLA in healthy donors. Study context: The early release's HLA-typed donors yielded 78 million or so unique TCRs. Study conclusions and caveats: There were several of the most significant clusters that appeared linked to common viral pathogens in a later analysis.

The chain joins TRBV5-1 to TRBJ2-5; 10 bases align to TRBD1. The sample taken for sequencing was PBMCs. The origin of this receptor is a male donor in good health and CMV-seropositive. The CDR3 loop is CASSAGQGVYETQYF. As DNA, the CDR3 is TGCGCCAGCAGCGCTGGACAGGGGGTCTACGAGACCCAGTACTTC.